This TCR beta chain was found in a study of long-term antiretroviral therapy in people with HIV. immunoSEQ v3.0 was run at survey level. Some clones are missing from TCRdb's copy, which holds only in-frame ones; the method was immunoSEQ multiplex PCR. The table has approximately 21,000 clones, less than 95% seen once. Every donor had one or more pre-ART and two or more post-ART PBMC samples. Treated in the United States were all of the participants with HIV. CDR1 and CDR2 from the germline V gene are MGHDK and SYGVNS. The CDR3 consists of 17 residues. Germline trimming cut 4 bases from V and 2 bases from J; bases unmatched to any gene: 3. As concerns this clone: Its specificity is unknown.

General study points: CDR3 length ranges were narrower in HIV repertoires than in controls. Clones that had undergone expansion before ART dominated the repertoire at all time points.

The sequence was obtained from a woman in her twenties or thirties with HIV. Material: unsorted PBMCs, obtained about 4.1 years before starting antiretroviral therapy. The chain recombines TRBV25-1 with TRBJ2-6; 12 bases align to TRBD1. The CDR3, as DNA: TGTGCCAGCAGTGGGGACAGGGGGCTCACTGGGGCCAACGTCCTGACTTTC. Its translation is CASSGDRGLTGANVLTF.